A single sample is the source of the 2 T cell receptor beta chains below, sequenced in a study of cytomegalovirus exposure and HLA in healthy donors. PCR primers comprised 60 Vbeta and 13 Jbeta primers. Using immunoSEQ multiplex PCR, the repertoire was profiled, and TCRdb retains in-frame clones only, with some absent. Of tens of thousands of clones in the sample, about 64% are singletons; the top ten hold around 12%. Sequenced sample: PBMCs. These receptors originate from a man aged 60 to 69 in good health and CMV-seropositive.

The V gene is TRBV7-2, the J gene TRBJ2-7; TRBD2 agrees at 10 bases. Trimming cost V 5 bases and J 2 bases; bases outside gene matches: 3. Germline V gene data show CDR1 as SGHTA and CDR2 as FQGNSA. The CDR3 sequence is 14 residues long. This CDR3 is CASSTTSGTYEQYF. CDR3 nucleotides: TGTGCCAGCAGCACTACTAGCGGGACCTACGAGCAGTACTTC.

The V and J genes are TRBV11-2 and TRBJ1-5; 8 nucleotides match TRBD1. CDR1 and CDR2 (germline): SGHAT, FQNNGV. The CDR3 has 15 amino acids. V trimming: 5 bases; J trimming: 6 bases; junction bases outside the gene matches: 9. CDR3 sequence: CASSPTGQVSQPQHF. CDR3 in DNA: TGTGCCAGCAGCCCGACGGGACAGGTTAGTCAGCCCCAGCATTTT.